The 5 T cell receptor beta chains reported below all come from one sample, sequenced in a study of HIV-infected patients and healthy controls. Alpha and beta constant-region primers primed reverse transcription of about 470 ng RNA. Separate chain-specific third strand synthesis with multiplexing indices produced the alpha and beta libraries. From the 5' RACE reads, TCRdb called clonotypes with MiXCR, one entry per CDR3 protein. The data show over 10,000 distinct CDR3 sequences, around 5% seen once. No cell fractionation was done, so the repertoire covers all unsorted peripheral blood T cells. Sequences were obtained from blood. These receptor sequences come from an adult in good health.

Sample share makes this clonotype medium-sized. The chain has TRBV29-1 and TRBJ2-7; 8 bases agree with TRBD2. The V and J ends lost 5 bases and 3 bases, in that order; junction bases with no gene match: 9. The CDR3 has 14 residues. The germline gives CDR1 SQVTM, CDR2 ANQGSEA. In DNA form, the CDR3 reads TGCAGCGTTTTTGGGCGGGGGGAAATCTACGAGCAGTACTTC. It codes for CSVFGRGEIYEQYF.

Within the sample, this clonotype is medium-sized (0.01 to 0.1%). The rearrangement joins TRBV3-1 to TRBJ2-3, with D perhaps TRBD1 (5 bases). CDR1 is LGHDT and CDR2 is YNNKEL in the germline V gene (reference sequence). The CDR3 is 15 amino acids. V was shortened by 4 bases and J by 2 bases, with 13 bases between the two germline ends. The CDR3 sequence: CASSPGLETTDTQYF. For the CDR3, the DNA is TGTGCCAGCAGCCCAGGGCTCGAGACCACAGATACGCAGTATTTT.

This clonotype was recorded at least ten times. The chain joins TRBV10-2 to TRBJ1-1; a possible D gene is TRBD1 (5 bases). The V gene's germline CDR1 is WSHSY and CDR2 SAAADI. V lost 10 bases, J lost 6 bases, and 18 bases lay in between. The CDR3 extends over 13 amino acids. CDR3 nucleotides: TGCGCCACCGGGGAGGGGCGGATGGCTGAAGCTTTCTTT. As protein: CATGEGRMAEAFF.

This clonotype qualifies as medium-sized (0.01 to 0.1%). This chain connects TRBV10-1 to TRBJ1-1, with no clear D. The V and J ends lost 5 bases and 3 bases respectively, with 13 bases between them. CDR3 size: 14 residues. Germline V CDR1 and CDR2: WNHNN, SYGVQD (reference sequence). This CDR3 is CASSRVGGDTEAFF. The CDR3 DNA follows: TGCGCCAGCAGTCGGGTCGGAGGAGACACTGAAGCTTTCTTT.

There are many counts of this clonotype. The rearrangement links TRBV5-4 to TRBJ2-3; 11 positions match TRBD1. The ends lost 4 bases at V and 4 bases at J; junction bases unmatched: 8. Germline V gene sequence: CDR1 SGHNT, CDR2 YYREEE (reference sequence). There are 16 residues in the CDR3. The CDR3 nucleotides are TGTGCCAGCAGCGCAGCCCCGGGACAGGGGGCAGATACGCAGTATTTT. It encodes CASSAAPGQGADTQYF.